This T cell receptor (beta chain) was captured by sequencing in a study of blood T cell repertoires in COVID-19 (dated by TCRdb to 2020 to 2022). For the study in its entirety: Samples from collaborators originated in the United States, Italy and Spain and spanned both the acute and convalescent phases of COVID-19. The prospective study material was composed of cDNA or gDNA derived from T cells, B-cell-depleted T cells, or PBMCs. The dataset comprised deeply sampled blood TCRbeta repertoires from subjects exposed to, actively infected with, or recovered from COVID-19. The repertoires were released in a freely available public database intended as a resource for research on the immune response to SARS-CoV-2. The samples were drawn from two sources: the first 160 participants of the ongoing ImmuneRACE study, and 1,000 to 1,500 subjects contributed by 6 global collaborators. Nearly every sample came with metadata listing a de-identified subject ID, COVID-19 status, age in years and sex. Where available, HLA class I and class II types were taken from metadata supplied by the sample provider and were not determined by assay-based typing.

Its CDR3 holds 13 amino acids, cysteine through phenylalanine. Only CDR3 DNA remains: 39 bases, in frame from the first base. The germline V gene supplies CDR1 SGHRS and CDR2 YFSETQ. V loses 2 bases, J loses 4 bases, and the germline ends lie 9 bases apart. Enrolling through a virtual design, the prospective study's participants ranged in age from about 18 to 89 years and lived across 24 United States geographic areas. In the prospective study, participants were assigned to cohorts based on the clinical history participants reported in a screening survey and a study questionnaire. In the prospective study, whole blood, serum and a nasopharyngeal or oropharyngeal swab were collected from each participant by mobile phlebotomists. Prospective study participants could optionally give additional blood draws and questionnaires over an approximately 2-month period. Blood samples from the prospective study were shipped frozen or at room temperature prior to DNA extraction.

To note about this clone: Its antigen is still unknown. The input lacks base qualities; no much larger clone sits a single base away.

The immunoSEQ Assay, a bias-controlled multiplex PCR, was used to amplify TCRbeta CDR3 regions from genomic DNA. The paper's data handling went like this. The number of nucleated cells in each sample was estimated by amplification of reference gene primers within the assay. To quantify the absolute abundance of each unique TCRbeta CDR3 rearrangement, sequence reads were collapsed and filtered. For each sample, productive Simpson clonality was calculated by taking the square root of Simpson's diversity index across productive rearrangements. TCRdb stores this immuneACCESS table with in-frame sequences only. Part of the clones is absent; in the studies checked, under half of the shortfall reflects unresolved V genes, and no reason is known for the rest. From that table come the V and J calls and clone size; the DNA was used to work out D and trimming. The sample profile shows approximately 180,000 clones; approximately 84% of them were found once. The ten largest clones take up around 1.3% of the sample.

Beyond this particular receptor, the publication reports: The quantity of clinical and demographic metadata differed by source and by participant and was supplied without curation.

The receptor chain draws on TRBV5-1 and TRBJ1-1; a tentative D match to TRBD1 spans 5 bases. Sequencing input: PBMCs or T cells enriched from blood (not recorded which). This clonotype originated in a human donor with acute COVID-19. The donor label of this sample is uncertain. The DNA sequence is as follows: TGCGCCAGCAGCTTCGGGGGGGTCACTGAAGCTTTCTTT. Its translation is CASSFGGVTEAFF. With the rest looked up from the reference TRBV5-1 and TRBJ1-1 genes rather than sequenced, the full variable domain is KAGVTQTPRYLIKTRGQQVTLSCSPISGHRSVSWYQQTPGQGLQFLFEYFSETQRNKGNFPGRFSGRQFSNSRSEMNVSTLELGDSALYLCASSFGGVTEAFFGQGTRLTVV.